The source of this T cell receptor (beta chain) is a study of neurological immune-mediated disorders. The unsorted libraries were made from 2 million PBMCs kept at -80 C. The study's findings and limits: Multiple sclerosis, the disease with the least TCR clonal expansion, fell below healthy controls, whereas HTLV-1-associated myelopathy showed the most. Expanded clones shared no CDR3 amino acid sequences across subjects, suggesting private repertoires in all groups.

This clonotype was detected a few times. Antigen: not known. The J segment lost 8 bases and the V segment lost 5 bases, leaving 8 bases of the junction unmatched. The CDR3 extends over 16 amino acids. Germline V lookup: CDR1 LGHDT, CDR2 YNNKEL (reference sequence). TCRdb redid the calling of the 5' RACE reads with MiXCR, one entry per CDR3 protein. The sample holds tens of thousands of distinct CDR3 sequences, around 5% seen once. The chain joins TRBV3-1 to TRBJ2-4, with 14 bases aligning to TRBD2. The source is a woman in her 70s with multiple sclerosis. Source material: PBMCs. The CDR3 sequence is CASSGRPGLAGDIQYF. The CDR3 DNA reads as TGTGCCAGCAGCGGTCGTCCGGGACTAGCGGGAGACATTCAGTACTTC. The whole variable domain, filled in from reference TRBV3-1 and TRBJ2-4, reads DTAVSQTPKYLVTQMGNDKSIKCEQNLGHDTMYWYKQDSKKFLKIMFSYNNKELIINETVPNRFSPKSPDKAHLNLHINSLELGDSAVYFCASSGRPGLAGDIQYFGAGTRLSVL.